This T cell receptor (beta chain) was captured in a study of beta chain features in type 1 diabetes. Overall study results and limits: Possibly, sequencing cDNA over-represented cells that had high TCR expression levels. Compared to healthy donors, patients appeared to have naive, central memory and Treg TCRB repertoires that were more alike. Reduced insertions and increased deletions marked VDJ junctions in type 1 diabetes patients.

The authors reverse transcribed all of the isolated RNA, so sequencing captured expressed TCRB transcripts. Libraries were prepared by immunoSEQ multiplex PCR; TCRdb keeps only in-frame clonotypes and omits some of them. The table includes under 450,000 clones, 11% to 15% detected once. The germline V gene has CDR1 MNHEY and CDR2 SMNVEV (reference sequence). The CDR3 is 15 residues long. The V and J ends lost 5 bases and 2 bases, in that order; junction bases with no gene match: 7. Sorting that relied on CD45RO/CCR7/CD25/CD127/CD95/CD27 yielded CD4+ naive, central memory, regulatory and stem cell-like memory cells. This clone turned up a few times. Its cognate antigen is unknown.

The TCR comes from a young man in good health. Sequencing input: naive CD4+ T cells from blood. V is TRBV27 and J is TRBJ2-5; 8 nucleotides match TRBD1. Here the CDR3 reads CASSRPGTGQETQYF. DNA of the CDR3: TGTGCCAGCAGTAGGCCCGGGACAGGACAAGAGACCCAGTACTTC.